Here is one TCR beta chain with its context. Its target is unknown. Sequencing used immunoSEQ multiplex PCR; TCRdb keeps in-frame clones, though not all of them. The sample holds 35,000 to 45,000 clones; about 66% are singletons and the top ten take about 15%. The sample is drawn from a study of vaccination effects on CD4 cells after COVID-19. Peptide-pool stimulation followed by sequencing identified expanded antigen-specific CD4+ clonotypes in the ViraFEST assay. The culture ran for around nine days, and then CD4+ T cells were isolated. The vaccine recipients had no prior SARS-CoV-2 infection, with negative nucleocapsid antibodies. From germline, CDR1 is KGHDR and CDR2 SFDVKD. J gave up 2 bases and V 3 bases, and 10 bases lay outside the gene matches. The CDR3 length is 17 residues.

V is TRBV24-1 and J is TRBJ2-3; 7 bases map to TRBD1. The specimen comprised CD4+ T cells from PBMCs cultured with HCoV-OC43 spike peptides, sampled before COVID-19 vaccination. The subset is: HCoV-OC43 spike overlapping peptide pool stimulation. The sequence came from a human donor who received a COVID-19 vaccine. CDR3 in amino acids: CATSDAIRDSHTDTQYF. Here the CDR3 DNA reads TGTGCCACCAGTGATGCCATCCGGGACAGCCACACAGATACGCAGTATTTT.